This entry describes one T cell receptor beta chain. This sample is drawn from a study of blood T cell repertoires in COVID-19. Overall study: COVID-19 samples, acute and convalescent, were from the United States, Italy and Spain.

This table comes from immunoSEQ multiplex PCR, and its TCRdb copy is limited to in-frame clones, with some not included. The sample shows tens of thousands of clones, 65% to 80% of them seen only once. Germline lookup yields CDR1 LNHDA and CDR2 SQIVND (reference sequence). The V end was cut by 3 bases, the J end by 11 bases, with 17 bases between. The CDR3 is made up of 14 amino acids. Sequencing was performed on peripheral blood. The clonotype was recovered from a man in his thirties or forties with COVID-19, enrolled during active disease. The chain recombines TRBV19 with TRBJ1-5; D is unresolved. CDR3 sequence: CASSMTGSAGTQHF. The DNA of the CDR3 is TGTGCCAGTAGTATGACGGGAAGCGCGGGGACCCAGCATTTT.